This T cell receptor beta chain comes out of a study of control samples from healthy donors and cancer patients. Some clones are missing from TCRdb's copy, which holds only in-frame ones; the method was immunoSEQ multiplex PCR. Seen here are 150,000 to 200,000 clones, around nine tenths observed once, and the top ten hold approximately 12%. Trimming cost V 3 bases and J 11 bases; bases outside gene matches: 5. This CDR3 contains 15 residues. The sequence was obtained from a man younger than 45 in good health. The chain uses TRBV23-1 and TRBJ2-1, with 15 bases aligning to TRBD2. TRBV23-1 is known as an ORF, though its function is uncertain. Source material: blood. As DNA, the CDR3 is TGCGCCAGCAGTCAGGCCGGGACTAGCGGGGGGAAGCAGTTCTTC. It translates to CASSQAGTSGGKQFF.